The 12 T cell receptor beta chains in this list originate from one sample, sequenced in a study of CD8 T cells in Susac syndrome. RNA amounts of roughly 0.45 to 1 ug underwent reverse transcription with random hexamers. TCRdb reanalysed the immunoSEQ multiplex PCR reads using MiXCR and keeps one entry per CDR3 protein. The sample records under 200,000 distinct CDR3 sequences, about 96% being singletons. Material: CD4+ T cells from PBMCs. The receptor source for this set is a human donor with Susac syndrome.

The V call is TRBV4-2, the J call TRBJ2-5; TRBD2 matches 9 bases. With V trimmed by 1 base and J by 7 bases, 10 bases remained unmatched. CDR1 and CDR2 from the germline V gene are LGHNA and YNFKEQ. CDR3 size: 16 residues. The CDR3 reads CASSQVGSGGVSTQYF. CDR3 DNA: TGTGCCAGCAGCCAAGTCGGTAGCGGGGGAGTATCGACCCAGTACTTC.

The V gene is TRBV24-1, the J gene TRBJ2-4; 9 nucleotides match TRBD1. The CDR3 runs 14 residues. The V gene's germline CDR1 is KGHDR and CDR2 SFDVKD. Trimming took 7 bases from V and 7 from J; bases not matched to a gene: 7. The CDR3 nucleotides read TGTGCCACCAGCGAAGGAGACAGGGGGAACATTCAGTACTTC. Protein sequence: CATSEGDRGNIQYF.

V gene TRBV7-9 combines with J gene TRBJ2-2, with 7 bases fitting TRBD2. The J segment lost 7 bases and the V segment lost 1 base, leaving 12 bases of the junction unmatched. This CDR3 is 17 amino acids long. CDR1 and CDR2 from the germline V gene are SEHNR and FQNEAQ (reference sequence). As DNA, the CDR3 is TGTGCCAGCAGCTTAGGCCAACTAGCGCCGGGTGGCGGGGAGCTGTTTTTT. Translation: CASSLGQLAPGGGELFF.

CDR3 sequence: CSVELGGGYTF. DNA of the CDR3: TGCAGCGTTGAGTTGGGTGGCGGCTACACCTTC. The chain has TRBV29-1 and TRBJ1-2; D gene unclear. The CDR3 sequence is 11 residues long. CDR1 is SQVTM, CDR2 ANQGSEA, per germline. V lost 3 bases, J lost 8 bases, and 10 bases lay in between.

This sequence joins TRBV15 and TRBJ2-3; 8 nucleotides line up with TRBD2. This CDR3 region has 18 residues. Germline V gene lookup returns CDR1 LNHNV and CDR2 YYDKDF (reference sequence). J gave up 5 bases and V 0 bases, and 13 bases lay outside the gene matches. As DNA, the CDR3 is TGTGCCACCAGCAGAGATCGGGGACTCCCGGGGGGGGGAGATACGCAGTATTTT. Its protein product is CATSRDRGLPGGGDTQYF.

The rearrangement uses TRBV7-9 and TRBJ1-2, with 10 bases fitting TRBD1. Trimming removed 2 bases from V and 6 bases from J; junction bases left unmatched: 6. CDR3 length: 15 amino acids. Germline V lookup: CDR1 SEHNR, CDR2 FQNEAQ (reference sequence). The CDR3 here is CASSLKHGTGDGYTF. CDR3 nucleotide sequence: TGTGCCAGCAGCTTAAAACACGGGACAGGGGATGGCTACACCTTC.

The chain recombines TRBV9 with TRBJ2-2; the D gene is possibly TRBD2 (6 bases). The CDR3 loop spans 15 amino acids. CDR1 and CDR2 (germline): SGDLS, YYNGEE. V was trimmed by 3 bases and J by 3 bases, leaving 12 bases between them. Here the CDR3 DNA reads TGTGCCAGCAGCGCTCGGGGAGGAGACACCGGGGAGCTGTTTTTT. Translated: CASSARGGDTGELFF.

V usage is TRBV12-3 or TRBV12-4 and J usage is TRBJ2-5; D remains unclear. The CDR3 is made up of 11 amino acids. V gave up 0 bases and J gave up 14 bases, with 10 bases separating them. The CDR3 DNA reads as TGTGCCAGCAGTTTAGCGGCCCCCCGTTACTTC. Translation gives CASSLAAPRYF.

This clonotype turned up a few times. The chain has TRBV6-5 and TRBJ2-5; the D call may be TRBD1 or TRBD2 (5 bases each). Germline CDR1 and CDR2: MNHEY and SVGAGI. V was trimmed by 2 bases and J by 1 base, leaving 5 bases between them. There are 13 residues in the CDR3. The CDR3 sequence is CASSYGGQETQYF. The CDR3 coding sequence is TGTGCCAGCAGTTACGGGGGCCAAGAGACCCAGTACTTC.

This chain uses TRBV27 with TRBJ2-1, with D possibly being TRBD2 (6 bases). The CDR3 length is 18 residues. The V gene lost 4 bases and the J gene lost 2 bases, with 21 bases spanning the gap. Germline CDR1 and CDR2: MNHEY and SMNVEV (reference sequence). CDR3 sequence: CASSSQRSGRSPYNEQFF. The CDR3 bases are TGTGCCAGCAGTTCCCAAAGGTCCGGGAGAAGCCCCTACAATGAGCAGTTCTTC.

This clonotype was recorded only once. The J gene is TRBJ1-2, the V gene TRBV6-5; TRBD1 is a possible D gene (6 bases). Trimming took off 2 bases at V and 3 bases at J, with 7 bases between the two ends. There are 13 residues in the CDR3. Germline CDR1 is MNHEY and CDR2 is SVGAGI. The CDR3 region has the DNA TGTGCCAGCAGTTACGAGGGGGACTATGGCTACACCTTC. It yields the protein CASSYEGDYGYTF.

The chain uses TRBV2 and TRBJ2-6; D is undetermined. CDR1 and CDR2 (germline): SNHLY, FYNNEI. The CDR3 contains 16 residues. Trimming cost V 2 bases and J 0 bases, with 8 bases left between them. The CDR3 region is CASSETRLSGANVLTF. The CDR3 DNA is TGTGCCAGCAGTGAAACGCGGCTCTCTGGGGCCAACGTCCTGACTTTC.